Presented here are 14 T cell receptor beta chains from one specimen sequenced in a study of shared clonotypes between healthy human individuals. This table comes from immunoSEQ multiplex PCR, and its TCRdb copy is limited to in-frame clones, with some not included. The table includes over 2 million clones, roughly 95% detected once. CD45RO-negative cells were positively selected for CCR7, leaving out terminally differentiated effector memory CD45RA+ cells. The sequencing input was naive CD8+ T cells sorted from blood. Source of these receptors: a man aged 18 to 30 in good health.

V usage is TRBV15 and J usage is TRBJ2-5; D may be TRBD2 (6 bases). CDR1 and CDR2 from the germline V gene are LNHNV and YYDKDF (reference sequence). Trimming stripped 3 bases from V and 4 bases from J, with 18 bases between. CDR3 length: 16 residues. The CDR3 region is CATSSLSGLYLETQYF. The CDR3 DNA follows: TGTGCCACCAGCAGCCTCTCAGGACTATATTTAGAGACCCAGTACTTC.

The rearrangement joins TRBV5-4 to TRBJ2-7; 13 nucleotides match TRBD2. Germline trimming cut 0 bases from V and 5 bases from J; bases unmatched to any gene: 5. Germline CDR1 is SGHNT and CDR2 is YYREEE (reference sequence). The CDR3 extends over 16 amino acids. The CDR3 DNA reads TGTGCCAGCAGCTTGGTACTAGCGGGAGGGCCCAACGAGCAGTACTTC. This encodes CASSLVLAGGPNEQYF.

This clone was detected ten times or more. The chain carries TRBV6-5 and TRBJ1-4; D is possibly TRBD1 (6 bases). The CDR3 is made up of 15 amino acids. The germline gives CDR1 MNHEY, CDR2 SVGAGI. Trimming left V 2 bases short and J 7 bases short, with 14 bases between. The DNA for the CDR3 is TGTGCCAGCAGTTACGAATGGGGGCGGGTTGAAAAACTGTTTTTT. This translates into CASSYEWGRVEKLFF.

This chain's CDR3 is CASSWVSSGPPEDQETQYF. Here the CDR3 DNA reads TGTGCCAGCAGCTGGGTCTCTAGCGGGCCCCCCGAGGATCAAGAGACCCAGTACTTC. The rearrangement uses TRBV7-2 and TRBJ2-5, with 8 bases lining up with TRBD2. This CDR3 comprises 19 residues. CDR1 SGHTA and CDR2 FQGNSA come from the germline V gene. The ends lost 4 bases at V and 2 bases at J; junction bases unmatched: 18.

The CDR3 loop reads CARSSPQSENTGELFF. The CDR3 nucleotides read TGTGCCAGAAGCTCGCCGCAGTCGGAGAACACCGGGGAGCTGTTTTTT. The J gene is TRBJ2-2, the V gene TRBV5-3; D is uncertain. TRBV5-3 is annotated as an ORF whose role is uncertain. The CDR3 consists of 16 residues. The V gene lost 3 bases and the J gene lost 1 base, with 13 bases spanning the gap.

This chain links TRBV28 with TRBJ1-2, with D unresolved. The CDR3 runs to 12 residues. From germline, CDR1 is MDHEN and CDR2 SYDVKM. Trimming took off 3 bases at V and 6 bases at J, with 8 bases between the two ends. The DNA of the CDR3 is TGTGCCAGCAGTTTTTCACGGGATGGCTACACCTTC. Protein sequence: CASSFSRDGYTF.

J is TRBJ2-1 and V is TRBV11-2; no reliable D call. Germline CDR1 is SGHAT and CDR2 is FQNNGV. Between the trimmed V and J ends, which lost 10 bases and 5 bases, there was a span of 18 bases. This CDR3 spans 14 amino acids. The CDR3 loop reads CATVGRWQDNEQFF. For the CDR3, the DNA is TGTGCCACTGTAGGTCGATGGCAGGACAATGAGCAGTTCTTC.

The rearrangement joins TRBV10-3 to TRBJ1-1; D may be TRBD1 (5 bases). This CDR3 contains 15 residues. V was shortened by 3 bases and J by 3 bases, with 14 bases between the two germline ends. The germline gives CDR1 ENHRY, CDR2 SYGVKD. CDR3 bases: TGTGCCATCAGTGATCGGGGGGGGTTGGACACTGAAGCTTTCTTT. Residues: CAISDRGGLDTEAFF.

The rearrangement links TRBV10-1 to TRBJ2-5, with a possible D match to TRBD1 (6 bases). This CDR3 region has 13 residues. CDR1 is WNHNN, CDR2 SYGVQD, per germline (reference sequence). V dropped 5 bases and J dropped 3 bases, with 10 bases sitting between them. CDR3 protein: CASSSRGEETQYF. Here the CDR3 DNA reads TGCGCCAGCAGTTCCAGGGGCGAAGAGACCCAGTACTTC.

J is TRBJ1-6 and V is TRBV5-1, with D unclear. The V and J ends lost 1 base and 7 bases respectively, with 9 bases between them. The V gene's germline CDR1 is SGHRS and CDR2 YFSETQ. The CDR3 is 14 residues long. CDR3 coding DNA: TGCGCCAGCAGCTTGACAGCACAGAATTCACCCCTCCACTTT. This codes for CASSLTAQNSPLHF.

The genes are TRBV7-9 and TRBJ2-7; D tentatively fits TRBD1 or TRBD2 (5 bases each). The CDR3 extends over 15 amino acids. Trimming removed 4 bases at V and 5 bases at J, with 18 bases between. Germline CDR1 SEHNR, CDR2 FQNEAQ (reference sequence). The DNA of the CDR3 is TGTGCCAGCAGCTCCCCCTTGACGATGGGGGACGAGCAGTACTTC. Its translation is CASSSPLTMGDEQYF.

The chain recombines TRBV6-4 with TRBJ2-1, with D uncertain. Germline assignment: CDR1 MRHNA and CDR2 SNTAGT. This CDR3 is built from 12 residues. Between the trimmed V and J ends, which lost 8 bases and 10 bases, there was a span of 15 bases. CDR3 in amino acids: CASPGPVKEQFF. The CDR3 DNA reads TGTGCCAGCCCGGGCCCGGTAAAGGAGCAGTTCTTC.

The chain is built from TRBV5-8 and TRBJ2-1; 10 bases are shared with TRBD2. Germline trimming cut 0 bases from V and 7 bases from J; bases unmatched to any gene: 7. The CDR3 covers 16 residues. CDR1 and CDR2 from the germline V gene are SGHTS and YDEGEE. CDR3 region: CASSLVAGGHGNEQFF. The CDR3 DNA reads TGTGCCAGCAGCTTGGTAGCGGGGGGCCACGGGAATGAGCAGTTCTTC.

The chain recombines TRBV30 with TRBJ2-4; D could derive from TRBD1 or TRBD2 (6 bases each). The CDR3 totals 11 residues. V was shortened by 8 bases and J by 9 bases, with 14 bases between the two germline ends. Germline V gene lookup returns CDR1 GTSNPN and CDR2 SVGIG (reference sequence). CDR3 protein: CAASGAGIQYF. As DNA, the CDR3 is TGTGCCGCCTCGGGGGCGGGCATTCAGTACTTC. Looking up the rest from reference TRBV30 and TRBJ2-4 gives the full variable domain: SQTIHQWPATLVQPVGSPLSLECTVEGTSNPNLYWYRQAAGRGLQLLFYSVGIGQISSEVPQNLSASRPQDRQFILSSKKLLLSDSGFYLCAASGAGIQYFGAGTRLSVL.